This is a list of T cell receptor beta chains from one sample in a study of tumor and adjacent non-tumor tissue in lung cancer. TCRdb processed the multiplex PCR reads anew with MiXCR; each CDR3 protein has one entry. Of around 210,000 distinct CDR3 sequences listed, 71% are singletons. Sequencing used lung tumor tissue. The source is a man between 60 and 75 years old with non-small cell lung cancer. CDR3s include the opening cysteine and the closing phenylalanine or tryptophan. A D gene is named only where the DNA matches it firmly. Part of the rows lack a size; the others show once, few, many or a class for expanded clones.

d_call cdr3_length j_call clone_size v_call cdr3_aa cdr3_nt
NA 15 TRBJ2-1 NA TRBV11-1 CASRTDYNSYNEQFF TGTGCCAGCAGAACCGACTACAACTCCTACAATGAGCAATTCTTC
TRBD1 14 TRBJ2-7 many TRBV4-3 CASSSRTGGDEQYF TGCGCCAGCAGTTCAAGGACAGGGGGTGACGAGCAGTACTTC
TRBD1 13 TRBJ2-7 NA TRBV11-3 CVSSPRDRDEQYF TGTGTCAGCAGCCCGCGGGACAGGGACGAACAGTACTTC
TRBD1 17 TRBJ2-1 NA TRBV12-3/TRBV12-4 CASNFSGQGYSYDEQFF TGTGCCAGCAATTTCTCCGGACAGGGATACTCCTACGATGAGCAGTTCTTC
NA 15 TRBJ1-1 NA TRBV12-3/TRBV12-4 CASNLYPGRNAEAFF TGTGCCAGCAATTTATACCCGGGGAGGAACGCTGAGGCTTTCTTT
NA 15 TRBJ2-1 NA TRBV11-3 CASNPRIFGYNEQFF TGTGCCAGCAACCCCCGGATTTTCGGGTACAATGAACAGTTTTTC
NA 11 TRBJ2-7 NA TRBV20-1 CGARDLIIEYF TGCGGTGCTAGAGATCTGATTATCGAGTACTTC
TRBD2 16 TRBJ2-3 NA TRBV5-4 CTSSPKAGGLMDTQYF TGTACCAGCAGCCCGAAAGCGGGAGGGCTTATGGATACGCAGTATTTT
NA 14 TRBJ2-3 NA TRBV29-1 CSVAKATRTDTQYF TGCAGCGTTGCTAAAGCGACGAGAACAGATACGCAGTATTTT
TRBD2 14 TRBJ2-3 NA TRBV12-3/TRBV12-4 CASILLAGKDTQYF TGTGCCAGCATTTTACTAGCGGGCAAAGATACGCAGTATTTT
TRBD2 15 TRBJ2-3 NA TRBV20-1 CSVLLSSGGADTQYF TGCAGTGTTCTACTCTCTAGCGGGGGGGCTGATACACAGTATTTT
NA 14 TRBJ2-5 NA TRBV11-1 CASSEDSRRETQYF TGTGCCAGCAGCGAGGACAGTAGGAGAGAAACCCAGTACTTC
TRBD2 17 TRBJ2-7 NA TRBV4-3 CASSQDLAGARYYEQYF TGCGCCAGCAGCCAAGATTTGGCGGGAGCACGGTATTACGAGCAGTACTTC
NA 15 TRBJ1-1 NA TRBV19 CASSMDRYMNTEAFF TGTGCCAGTAGTATGGACAGATACATGAACACTGAAGCTTTCTTT
NA 14 TRBJ1-4 NA TRBV11-1 CTSSSPGRGEKLFF TGTACCAGCAGCAGCCCAGGGCGGGGCGAAAAGCTGTTTTTT
NA 14 TRBJ2-5 many TRBV30 CAWTRGPASETQYF TGTGCCTGGACTCGAGGGCCGGCTTCAGAGACCCAGTACTTC
TRBD2 16 TRBJ2-1 NA TRBV7-8 CASSLELGLVDNEQFF TGTGCCAGCAGCTTAGAGTTGGGACTAGTCGACAATGAGCAGTTCTTC
NA 13 TRBJ2-7 few TRBV30 CAWSKYTAYEQYF TGTGCCTGGAGTAAGTATACAGCTTACGAGCAGTACTTC
TRBD1 18 TRBJ1-5 once TRBV4-2 CASSQDEEGAIVNQPHHF TGTGCCAGCAGCCAAGATGAGGAGGGGGCTATAGTGAATCAGCCCCACCATTTT
TRBD2 15 TRBJ2-1 NA TRBV5-1 CASRPIAGSGNEQFF TGCGCCAGCAGACCAATAGCGGGGTCTGGCAATGAGCAGTTCTTC
TRBD1 13 TRBJ2-1 NA TRBV11-2 CGSRVGQNNEQFF TGTGGCAGCAGGGTGGGACAGAACAATGAGCAGTTCTTT
NA 16 TRBJ2-3 NA TRBV11-3 CAGSKQGALSIDTQYF TGTGCCGGCAGCAAACAGGGAGCGCTTAGCATAGATACGCAGTATTTT
NA 14 TRBJ2-1 NA TRBV20-1 CIASAGGIYNEQFF TGCATTGCCTCAGCTGGAGGGATTTACAATGAGCAGTTCTTC
NA 15 TRBJ2-3 NA TRBV11-3 CASSFPNTKSDTQYF TGTGCCAGCAGCTTCCCGAACACAAAGTCAGATACGCAGTATTTT
NA 12 TRBJ2-5 NA TRBV20-1 CSPTGHQETQYF TGCAGTCCCACGGGCCACCAAGAGACCCAGTACTTC
TRBD2 14 TRBJ2-7 NA TRBV29-1 CSVAASGRSSEKYF TGCAGCGTTGCGGCTAGCGGGAGGTCTTCCGAGAAGTACTTC
NA 12 TRBJ1-2 NA TRBV20-1 CSASRCSYGYTF TGCAGTGCTAGCAGGTGTTCCTACGGCTACACCTTC
NA 14 TRBJ2-7 once TRBV29-1 CSVLETSGFYKQYF TGCAGCGTTTTGGAGACTAGTGGTTTCTACAAGCAGTACTTC
NA 14 TRBJ2-5 NA TRBV13 CASSTGPGVETHYF TGTGCCAGCAGCACCGGTCCGGGGGTGGAGACCCACTACTTC
NA 15 TRBJ1-5 many TRBV4-3 CASSQNTGSDQPQHF TGCGCCAGCAGCCAGAACACGGGCTCGGATCAGCCCCAGCATTTT
TRBD2 20 TRBJ2-3 NA TRBV10-2 CASSGSLAGGSGASTDTQYF TGCGCCAGCAGTGGCAGCCTAGCGGGAGGCTCTGGGGCTAGCACAGATACGCAGTATTTT
TRBD1 14 TRBJ1-2 NA TRBV20-1 CSASGQGAFGGRTF TGCAGTGCTAGTGGACAGGGGGCGTTTGGTGGCCGCACCTTC
TRBD1 14 TRBJ2-1 NA TRBV11-3 CASSRRDRGHEKFF TGTGCCAGCAGCCGCCGGGACAGGGGCCATGAGAAGTTCTTC
TRBD1 16 TRBJ2-5 NA TRBV11-3 CASGPTGTGPQETQYF TGTGCCAGCGGTCCCACGGGGACAGGGCCTCAAGAGACCCAGTACTTC